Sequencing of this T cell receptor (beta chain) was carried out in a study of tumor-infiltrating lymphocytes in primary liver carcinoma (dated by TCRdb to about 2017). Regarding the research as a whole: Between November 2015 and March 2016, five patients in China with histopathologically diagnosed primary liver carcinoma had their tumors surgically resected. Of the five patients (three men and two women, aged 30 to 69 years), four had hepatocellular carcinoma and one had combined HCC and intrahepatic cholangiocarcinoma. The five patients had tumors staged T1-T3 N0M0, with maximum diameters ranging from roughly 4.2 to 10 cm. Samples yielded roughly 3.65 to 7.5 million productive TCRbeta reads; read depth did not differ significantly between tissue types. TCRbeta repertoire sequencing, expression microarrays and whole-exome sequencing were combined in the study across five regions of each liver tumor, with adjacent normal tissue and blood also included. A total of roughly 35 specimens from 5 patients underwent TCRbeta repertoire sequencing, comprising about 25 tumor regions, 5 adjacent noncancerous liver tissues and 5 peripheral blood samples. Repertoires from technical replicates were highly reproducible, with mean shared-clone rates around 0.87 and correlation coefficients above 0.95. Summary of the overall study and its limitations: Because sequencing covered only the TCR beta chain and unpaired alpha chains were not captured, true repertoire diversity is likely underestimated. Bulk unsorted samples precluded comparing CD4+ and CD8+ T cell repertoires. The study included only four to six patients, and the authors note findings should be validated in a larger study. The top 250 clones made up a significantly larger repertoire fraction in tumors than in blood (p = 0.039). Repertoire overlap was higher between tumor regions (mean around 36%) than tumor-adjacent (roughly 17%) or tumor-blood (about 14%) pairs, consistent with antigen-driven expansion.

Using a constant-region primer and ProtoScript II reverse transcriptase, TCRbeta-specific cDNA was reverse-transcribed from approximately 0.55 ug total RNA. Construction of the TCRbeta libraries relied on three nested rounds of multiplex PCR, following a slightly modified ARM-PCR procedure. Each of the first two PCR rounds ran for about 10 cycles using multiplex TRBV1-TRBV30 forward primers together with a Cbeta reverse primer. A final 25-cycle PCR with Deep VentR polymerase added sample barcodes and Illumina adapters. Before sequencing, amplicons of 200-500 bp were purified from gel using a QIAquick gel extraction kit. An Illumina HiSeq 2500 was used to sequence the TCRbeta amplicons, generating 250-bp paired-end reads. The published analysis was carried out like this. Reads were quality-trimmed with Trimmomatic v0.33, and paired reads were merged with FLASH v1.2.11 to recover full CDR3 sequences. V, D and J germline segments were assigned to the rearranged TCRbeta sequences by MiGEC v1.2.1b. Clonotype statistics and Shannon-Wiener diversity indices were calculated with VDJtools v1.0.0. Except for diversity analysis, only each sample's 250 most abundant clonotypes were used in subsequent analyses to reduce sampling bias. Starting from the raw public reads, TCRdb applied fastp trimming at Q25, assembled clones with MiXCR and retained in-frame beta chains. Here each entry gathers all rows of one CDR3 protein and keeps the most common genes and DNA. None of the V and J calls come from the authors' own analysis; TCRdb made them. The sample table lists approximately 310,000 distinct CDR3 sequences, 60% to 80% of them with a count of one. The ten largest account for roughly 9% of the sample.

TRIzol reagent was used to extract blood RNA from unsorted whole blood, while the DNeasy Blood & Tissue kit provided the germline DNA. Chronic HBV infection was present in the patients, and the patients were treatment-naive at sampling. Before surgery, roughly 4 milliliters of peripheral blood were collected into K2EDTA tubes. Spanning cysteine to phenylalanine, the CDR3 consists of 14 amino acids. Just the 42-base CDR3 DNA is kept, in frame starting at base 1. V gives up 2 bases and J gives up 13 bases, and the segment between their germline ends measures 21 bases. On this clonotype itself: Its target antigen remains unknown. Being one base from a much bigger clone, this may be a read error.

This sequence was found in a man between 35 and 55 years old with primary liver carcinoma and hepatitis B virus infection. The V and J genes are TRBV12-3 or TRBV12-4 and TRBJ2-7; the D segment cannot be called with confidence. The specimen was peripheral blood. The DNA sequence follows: TGTGCCAGCAGTTTAAGGGCGGAACGTCCTATTCCTTACTTC. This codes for CASSLRAERPIPYF.